This record looks at one T cell receptor beta chain sequence and its context. Its antigen is currently unknown. Clones were sequenced by immunoSEQ multiplex PCR, and TCRdb holds only the in-frame ones, with some missing. The repertoire consists of roughly 10,000 clones, with roughly 70% occurring once and the leading ten covering 3.5% to 4.5%. This specimen comes from a study of high-grade serous ovarian cancer treatment subgroups. Background on the study: Each sample yielded on average approximately 7,700 unique TCR beta rearrangements from approximately 15,000 reads.

General observations from the study: Without spatial data, bulk sequencing limits insight into HGSC tumor diversity. The analyses considered CDR3 and ignored CDR1 and CDR2. Same-patient tumor repertoires overlapped at roughly 0.095 to 0.8; different patients barely overlapped.

The V end lost 2 bases, the J end lost 5 bases, and 13 bases lay between the germline ends. CDR1 is SGHNT and CDR2 is YYREEE in the germline V gene (reference sequence). The CDR3 sequence is 15 residues long. The tumor samples were collected prior to definitive surgery or chemotherapy. The TCR was taken from a human donor with high-grade serous ovarian cancer. Sequenced: tumor tissue. The J gene is TRBJ1-4, the V gene TRBV5-4, with D perhaps TRBD1 (6 bases). CDR3 nucleotide sequence: TGTGCCAGCAGCTTAGGACAGACACTCAATGAAAAACTGTTTTTT. It is translated as CASSLGQTLNEKLFF.